Listed below are T cell receptor beta chains from one sample, sequenced in a study of blood T cell repertoires in COVID-19. Only in-frame clones appear in the TCRdb table, and some are missing; sequencing was by immunoSEQ multiplex PCR. The data show roughly 240,000 clones, about 86% seen once. The sample taken for sequencing was peripheral blood. Receptor source: a woman aged 30 to 39 who had recovered from COVID-19. Each CDR3 is given with its conserved first and last residue. Fields, in order: CDR3 DNA, CDR3 protein, D gene, V gene, clone size, J gene. D genes are given only for firm matches. Where a row states a size, it is once, few, many or the class of an expanded clone; other rows omit it.

cdr3_nt: TGTGCCAGCAGTCAGGCTGTTGGTCAGCCCCAGCATTTT; cdr3_aa: CASSQAVGQPQHF; d_call: .; v_call: TRBV12-3/TRBV12-4; clone_size: .; j_call: TRBJ1-5
cdr3_nt: TGTGCCAGCAGTTCAGACAGGGCCTATTCACCCCTCCACTTT; cdr3_aa: CASSSDRAYSPLHF; d_call: TRBD1; v_call: TRBV11-2; clone_size: .; j_call: TRBJ1-6
cdr3_nt: TGCGCCAGCAGCTTGGGGGGCCCGAACACTGAAGCTTTCTTT; cdr3_aa: CASSLGGPNTEAFF; d_call: .; v_call: TRBV5-1; clone_size: .; j_call: TRBJ1-1
cdr3_nt: TGTGCCAGCAGCCAAGCCCGTGATGAGCAGTTCTTC; cdr3_aa: CASSQARDEQFF; d_call: .; v_call: TRBV4-2; clone_size: .; j_call: TRBJ2-1
cdr3_nt: TGTGCCAGCACCCCCAGGGGGCGCTGGAGTGGCTACACCTTC; cdr3_aa: CASTPRGRWSGYTF; d_call: TRBD1; v_call: TRBV6-5; clone_size: .; j_call: TRBJ1-2
cdr3_nt: TGTGCCAGCAGCAGAACTAGCGTCCGAAATAGGGGTGAGCAGTTCTTC; cdr3_aa: CASSRTSVRNRGEQFF; d_call: TRBD2; v_call: TRBV7-8; clone_size: .; j_call: TRBJ2-1
cdr3_nt: TGCAGCGTTGAAGGGGGCGAAGGGGCTGAAGCTTTCTTT; cdr3_aa: CSVEGGEGAEAFF; d_call: .; v_call: TRBV29-1; clone_size: .; j_call: TRBJ1-1
cdr3_nt: TGTGCCAGCAGTGAGACCGGGACAGGGGGCTGGGAGCCCCAGCATTTT; cdr3_aa: CASSETGTGGWEPQHF; d_call: TRBD1; v_call: TRBV6-1; clone_size: .; j_call: TRBJ1-5
cdr3_nt: TGTGCCAGCAGCGTAGACGGCTATGGCTACACCTTC; cdr3_aa: CASSVDGYGYTF; d_call: .; v_call: TRBV9; clone_size: once; j_call: TRBJ1-2
cdr3_nt: TGTGCCAGCAGCGTAGGTCGGACTAGCGGGAGCACAGATACGCAGTATTTT; cdr3_aa: CASSVGRTSGSTDTQYF; d_call: TRBD2; v_call: TRBV9; clone_size: .; j_call: TRBJ2-3
cdr3_nt: TGCGCCAGCAGCTTGGGGTTAGCGGGGGGCACAGATACGCAGTATTTT; cdr3_aa: CASSLGLAGGTDTQYF; d_call: TRBD2; v_call: TRBV5-1; clone_size: once; j_call: TRBJ2-3
cdr3_nt: TGTGCCTGGAGTTCCCCTTTATACACTGATCGAGGGACTGAAGCTTTCTTT; cdr3_aa: CAWSSPLYTDRGTEAFF; d_call: .; v_call: TRBV30; clone_size: .; j_call: TRBJ1-1
cdr3_nt: TGTGCCAGCAGACGCCCCGCGTGGAATGAGCAGTTCTTC; cdr3_aa: CASRRPAWNEQFF; d_call: .; v_call: TRBV7-2; clone_size: .; j_call: TRBJ2-1
cdr3_nt: TGCGCCAGCAGCACGGGGACAGATGAACACACTGAAGCTTTCTTT; cdr3_aa: CASSTGTDEHTEAFF; d_call: TRBD1; v_call: TRBV5-1; clone_size: .; j_call: TRBJ1-1
cdr3_nt: TGTGCCAGCAGTTACTCGCGGGGACTAGCGGGGGAGGTCAACTACAATGAGCAGTTCTTC; cdr3_aa: CASSYSRGLAGEVNYNEQFF; d_call: TRBD2; v_call: TRBV6-2/TRBV6-3; clone_size: .; j_call: TRBJ2-1
cdr3_nt: TGTGCCAGCAGCTTGAGAGGGATTACCAAGGATGAGCAGTTCTTC; cdr3_aa: CASSLRGITKDEQFF; d_call: .; v_call: TRBV5-4; clone_size: .; j_call: TRBJ2-1
cdr3_nt: TGTGCCAGCAGTTACTACAGGGTGGGGTCTGGAAACACCATATATTTT; cdr3_aa: CASSYYRVGSGNTIYF; d_call: .; v_call: TRBV6-5; clone_size: .; j_call: TRBJ1-3
cdr3_nt: TGTGCCAGCAGTGGGACAGGGTCGAATTTTTCACCCCTCCACTTT; cdr3_aa: CASSGTGSNFSPLHF; d_call: TRBD1; v_call: TRBV2; clone_size: .; j_call: TRBJ1-6
cdr3_nt: TGTGCCAGCAGCCCGACAGCTTCAGGGGGCTATGGCTACACCTTC; cdr3_aa: CASSPTASGGYGYTF; d_call: TRBD1; v_call: TRBV5-6; clone_size: .; j_call: TRBJ1-2
cdr3_nt: TGTGCCAGCAGTGTATTCCAGCGGATGAACACTGAAGCTTTCTTT; cdr3_aa: CASSVFQRMNTEAFF; d_call: .; v_call: TRBV2; clone_size: .; j_call: TRBJ1-1
cdr3_nt: TGTGCCAGAAGCTCCGGCATCGGGAGGGGTAACTATGGCTACACCTTC; cdr3_aa: CARSSGIGRGNYGYTF; d_call: .; v_call: TRBV5-3; clone_size: .; j_call: TRBJ1-2
cdr3_nt: TGTGCCAGCAGCCCAGCAGGGGGCACCTACAATGAGCAGTTCTTC; cdr3_aa: CASSPAGGTYNEQFF; d_call: TRBD1; v_call: TRBV7-9; clone_size: .; j_call: TRBJ2-1
cdr3_nt: TGTGCCAGCAGCTTAGCGGCTAGCGGGTCTCTCTCCTACGAGCAGTACTTC; cdr3_aa: CASSLAASGSLSYEQYF; d_call: TRBD2; v_call: TRBV7-2; clone_size: .; j_call: TRBJ2-7
cdr3_nt: TGCGCCAGCAGAGGGGATGACAATGAGCAGTTCTTC; cdr3_aa: CASRGDDNEQFF; d_call: .; v_call: TRBV5-1; clone_size: .; j_call: TRBJ2-1
cdr3_nt: TGTGCTAGTGGACACCTTCCCTCGGGACAGGGGAACACTGAAGCTTTCTTT; cdr3_aa: CASGHLPSGQGNTEAFF; d_call: TRBD1; v_call: TRBV12-5; clone_size: .; j_call: TRBJ1-1
cdr3_nt: TGCAGTGCTAGGTTACGGGAGGCTTTCTTT; cdr3_aa: CSARLREAFF; d_call: .; v_call: TRBV20-1; clone_size: .; j_call: TRBJ1-1
cdr3_nt: TGTGCCAATCCCCGGGACAGGGTAGACCTAGCTAACTATGGCTACACCTTC; cdr3_aa: CANPRDRVDLANYGYTF; d_call: TRBD1; v_call: TRBV7-3; clone_size: .; j_call: TRBJ1-2
cdr3_nt: TGTGCCAGCGGTAGGTCGAATGCGGCCCAGTACTTC; cdr3_aa: CASGRSNAAQYF; d_call: .; v_call: TRBV18; clone_size: few; j_call: TRBJ2-5
cdr3_nt: TGTGCCAGCTCACCCACTAGCGGGGGCGATACGCAGTATTTT; cdr3_aa: CASSPTSGGDTQYF; d_call: TRBD2; v_call: TRBV18; clone_size: once; j_call: TRBJ2-3
cdr3_nt: TGCGCCAGCAGCCAAGATCCGACACCCGTCTACGAGCAGTACTTC; cdr3_aa: CASSQDPTPVYEQYF; d_call: .; v_call: TRBV4-1; clone_size: few; j_call: TRBJ2-7
cdr3_nt: TGTGCCAGCAGTTACGTTTCAGGGGCGACCGGGGAGCTGTTTTTT; cdr3_aa: CASSYVSGATGELFF; d_call: .; v_call: TRBV6-5; clone_size: .; j_call: TRBJ2-2
cdr3_nt: TGCGCCAGCAGCCCAGAATCGGACAGGGGAAACGAGCAGTACTTC; cdr3_aa: CASSPESDRGNEQYF; d_call: TRBD1; v_call: TRBV5-1; clone_size: .; j_call: TRBJ2-7
cdr3_nt: TGCAGTGCTAGTGTCGGGACAGGGGTCCGTCAGCCCCAGCATTTT; cdr3_aa: CSASVGTGVRQPQHF; d_call: TRBD1; v_call: TRBV20-1; clone_size: few; j_call: TRBJ1-5
cdr3_nt: TGTGCCATCAGTGGGACTGCTCCACCCCTCCACTTT; cdr3_aa: CAISGTAPPLHF; d_call: .; v_call: TRBV10-3; clone_size: once; j_call: TRBJ1-6
cdr3_nt: TGTGCCAGCAGTGAAGGGGGGGGGTACAATGAGCAGTTCTTC; cdr3_aa: CASSEGGGYNEQFF; d_call: .; v_call: TRBV6-4; clone_size: .; j_call: TRBJ2-1
cdr3_nt: TGTGCCAGTAGTCGGGGACTAGCGGGATTCGATGAGCAGTTCTTC; cdr3_aa: CASSRGLAGFDEQFF; d_call: TRBD2; v_call: TRBV19; clone_size: .; j_call: TRBJ2-1
cdr3_nt: TGTGCCAGCTCACCACCGAGTGGACAGCCCTCCTACGAGCAGTACTTC; cdr3_aa: CASSPPSGQPSYEQYF; d_call: .; v_call: TRBV18; clone_size: once; j_call: TRBJ2-7
cdr3_nt: TGTGCCAGCAGCTTAGGGGCCAGGGAGCTGTTTTTT; cdr3_aa: CASSLGARELFF; d_call: .; v_call: TRBV7-9; clone_size: once; j_call: TRBJ2-2
cdr3_nt: TGTGCCACCAGCAGTCCGCGTGGGGGGAGGCATGCCATATATAGCAATCAGCCCCAGCATTTT; cdr3_aa: CATSSPRGGRHAIYSNQPQHF; d_call: .; v_call: TRBV15; clone_size: .; j_call: TRBJ1-5
cdr3_nt: TGTGCCAGCCACAGGGACAGCTCTGGGGCCAACGTCCTGACTTTC; cdr3_aa: CASHRDSSGANVLTF; d_call: TRBD1; v_call: TRBV19; clone_size: .; j_call: TRBJ2-6
cdr3_nt: TGCAGCGTTCCTCCTAGCGGGGGGGTAGAAGATACGCAGTATTTT; cdr3_aa: CSVPPSGGVEDTQYF; d_call: TRBD2; v_call: TRBV29-1; clone_size: .; j_call: TRBJ2-3
cdr3_nt: TGTGCCAGCAGTGGGGGACTAGCGTCCTACGAGCAGTACTTC; cdr3_aa: CASSGGLASYEQYF; d_call: TRBD2; v_call: TRBV2; clone_size: .; j_call: TRBJ2-7
cdr3_nt: TGTGCCAGCAGCCATACGTGGCTAGCGGGGCCAAGCTCCTACAATGAGCAGTTCTTC; cdr3_aa: CASSHTWLAGPSSYNEQFF; d_call: TRBD2; v_call: TRBV3-1/TRBV3-2; clone_size: .; j_call: TRBJ2-1
cdr3_nt: TGTGCCAGCAGCTTAGTAACAGGACACACCGGGGAGCTGTTTTTT; cdr3_aa: CASSLVTGHTGELFF; d_call: .; v_call: TRBV7-9; clone_size: .; j_call: TRBJ2-2
cdr3_nt: TGTGCCAGCAAGGACAGGGGACTTAATTCACCCCTCCACTTT; cdr3_aa: CASKDRGLNSPLHF; d_call: TRBD1; v_call: TRBV2; clone_size: .; j_call: TRBJ1-6
cdr3_nt: TGTGCCACGAGGGACTTTACCGGGGAGCTGTTTTTT; cdr3_aa: CATRDFTGELFF; d_call: .; v_call: TRBV10-3; clone_size: .; j_call: TRBJ2-2
cdr3_nt: TGTGCCAGTACCATGAGTCCGGGCCAGGGGAGATATACTGAAGCTTTCTTT; cdr3_aa: CASTMSPGQGRYTEAFF; d_call: .; v_call: TRBV19; clone_size: .; j_call: TRBJ1-1
cdr3_nt: TGTGCCATCAGTGGGGGGGGTGGCCCAGATACGCAGTATTTT; cdr3_aa: CAISGGGGPDTQYF; d_call: TRBD2; v_call: TRBV10-3; clone_size: .; j_call: TRBJ2-3
cdr3_nt: TGTGCTAGTGGTTTGGTACTGTCAGCGTCGAGCTCCTACGAGCAGTACTTC; cdr3_aa: CASGLVLSASSSYEQYF; d_call: .; v_call: TRBV12-5; clone_size: .; j_call: TRBJ2-7
cdr3_nt: TGTGCCAGCAGTACTCAGGGTGGCCCTGAAGCTTTCTTT; cdr3_aa: CASSTQGGPEAFF; d_call: .; v_call: TRBV6-4; clone_size: .; j_call: TRBJ1-1